Presented here are 32 T cell receptor beta chains from one specimen sequenced in a study of beta chain features in type 1 diabetes. Of the isolated RNA, all was reverse transcribed, and so the sequenced material was expressed TCRB transcripts. Sequencing used immunoSEQ multiplex PCR; TCRdb keeps in-frame clones, though not all of them. The sample consists of 120,000 to 150,000 clones, about 7% of them appearing once. Source material: central memory CD4+ T cells from blood. Receptors originate from a woman in her 30s in good health.

The table lists this clone with a few counts. The V call is TRBV18, the J call TRBJ2-5; TRBD1 matches at 11 bases. The junction had 7 bases not matched to a gene; V was cut back by 6 bases and J by 7 bases. The CDR3 totals 14 residues. Germline-derived CDR1 and CDR2 are KGHSH and LQKENI. In DNA, the CDR3 is TGTGCCAGCTCGCCCGGACAGGGGGCTGGGACCCAGTACTTC. Protein sequence: CASSPGQGAGTQYF.

This clone was detected only a few times. The chain recombines TRBV7-2 with TRBJ1-2; TRBD1 matches 9 bases. From germline, CDR1 is SGHTA and CDR2 FQGNSA. The CDR3 spans 16 residues. Losses at the gene ends were 0 bases for V and 4 bases for J; bases not matched to a gene: 6. The DNA of the CDR3 is TGTGCCAGCAGCTTAGCGTTGACAGGGGGGGGCTATGGCTACACCTTC. Translation gives CASSLALTGGGYGYTF.

The chain is built from TRBV19 and TRBJ2-1; 9 nucleotides line up with TRBD1. The CDR3 runs 15 residues. Germline CDR1 reads LNHDA; CDR2 reads SQIVND (reference sequence). The J segment lost 7 bases and the V segment lost 6 bases, leaving 10 bases of the junction unmatched. CDR3: CASRMVTGGRNEQFF. The CDR3 nucleotides are TGTGCCAGTAGGATGGTGACAGGGGGAAGGAATGAGCAGTTCTTC.

This chain uses TRBV5-1 with TRBJ2-5; 10 bases are a match to TRBD2. The CDR3 has 15 residues. The V segment lost 4 bases and the J segment 5 bases; nucleotides outside the gene matches: 8. Germline V gene sequence: CDR1 SGHRS, CDR2 YFSETQ. The DNA of the CDR3 is TGCGCCAGCAGCCCAAGCGGGAGGGCCTGGGAGACCCAGTACTTC. It specifies CASSPSGRAWETQYF.

This clone was recorded a few times. CDR3 in amino acids: CASRDSGGTNTGELFF. CDR3 sequence (DNA): TGTGCCAGCAGGGATTCAGGGGGCACGAACACCGGGGAGCTGTTTTTT. The chain is built from TRBV6-6 and TRBJ2-2; 8 bases are shared with TRBD1. With 6 bases clipped from V and 0 bases from J, the junction kept 6 bases outside the gene matches. The CDR3 is 16 amino acids. CDR1 is MNHNY, CDR2 SVGAGI, per germline (reference sequence).

This clone was seen a handful of times. This chain uses TRBV12-2 with TRBJ2-7; whether TRBD2, the table's D call, matches the DNA was not checked. TRBV12-2 is an annotated pseudogene. This CDR3 has 14 residues. CDR3 residues: CASRCRSGAYEQYF. As DNA, the CDR3 is TGTGCAAGTCGCTGTAGGTCGGGGGCCTACGAGCAGTACTTC.

This chain joins TRBV18 and TRBJ2-1; 11 positions match TRBD2. V lost 0 bases to trimming and J lost 5 bases; unmatched junction nucleotides: 9. The CDR3 consists of 18 residues. Germline V gene data show CDR1 as KGHSH and CDR2 as LQKENI. The CDR3 bases are TGTGCCAGCTCACCACCAGGCATCGGGACTAGCGGTAACAATGAGCAGTTCTTC. Translating gives CASSPPGIGTSGNNEQFF.

The chain employs TRBV7-2 and TRBJ2-7, with D perhaps matching TRBD1 (6 bases). Trimming pared 5 bases from V and 3 bases from J, leaving 14 bases between. The length of the CDR3 is 14 residues. Germline CDR1 is SGHTA and CDR2 is FQGNSA. CDR3 sequence (DNA): TGTGCCAGCAGCATTGGAACAGGGAGCTACGAGCAGTACTTC. Its protein is CASSIGTGSYEQYF.

The chain uses TRBV25-1 and TRBJ2-2; 9 bases map to TRBD2. V gave up 4 bases and J gave up 6 bases; unmatched junction bases: 6. The CDR3 is 15 residues long. CDR1 is MGHDK, CDR2 SYGVNS, per germline. In DNA, the CDR3 is TGTGCCAGCAGTGCCTTGGGACTAGCTTCCGGGGAGCTGTTTTTT. Amino acid sequence: CASSALGLASGELFF.

This clone was counted between two and nine times. The rearrangement joins TRBV4-3 to TRBJ2-1; 12 bases are shared with TRBD2. The junction had 8 bases not matched to a gene; V was cut back by 5 bases and J by 9 bases. Germline V CDR1 and CDR2: LGHNA, YSLEER. This CDR3 is built from 15 residues. CDR3 in DNA: TGCGCCAGCAGCGTACGACTAGCGGGAGTGGCTGAGCAGTTCTTC. It encodes CASSVRLAGVAEQFF.

The genes are TRBV28 and TRBJ1-1; D is perhaps TRBD1 (6 bases). Germline V gives CDR1 MDHEN, CDR2 SYDVKM. V dropped 8 bases and J dropped 4 bases, with 23 bases sitting between them. This CDR3 region has 16 residues. CDR3 amino acids: CASDPGGLGAGTEAFF. CDR3 sequence (DNA): TGTGCCAGCGATCCCGGGGGGCTTGGAGCGGGCACTGAAGCTTTCTTT.

This clone has just a few counts. The J gene is TRBJ2-3, the V gene TRBV5-1, with 12 bases lining up with TRBD1. The CDR3 contains 17 residues. V trimming: 2 bases; J trimming: 8 bases; junction bases outside the gene matches: 12. The germline V gene encodes CDR1 SGHRS and CDR2 YFSETQ. The CDR3 loop is CASSLNRPGQGAGTQYF. For the CDR3, the DNA is TGCGCCAGCAGCTTAAACCGACCGGGACAGGGGGCCGGTACGCAGTATTTT.

This clone was observed at least ten times. The chain combines TRBV18 with TRBJ2-5; 8 nucleotides line up with TRBD1. Unmatched junction bases numbered 6, after V lost 1 base and J lost 2 bases. Germline values: CDR1 KGHSH, CDR2 LQKENI. The CDR3 spans 16 residues. The CDR3 sequence: CASSPLGTGGQETQYF. The CDR3, as DNA: TGTGCCAGCTCACCACTCGGGACAGGTGGGCAAGAGACCCAGTACTTC.

This chain uses TRBV7-2 with TRBJ1-2; maybe TRBD1 (6 bases). CDR1 SGHTA and CDR2 FQGNSA come from the germline V gene. The V end was cut by 3 bases, the J end by 6 bases, with 14 bases between. The CDR3 runs to 14 residues. CDR3: CASSLGAGNHGYTF. CDR3 nucleotides: TGTGCCAGCAGCTTGGGGGCAGGGAACCATGGCTACACCTTC.

A few counts support this clone. This chain uses TRBV4-2 with TRBJ2-1, with 13 bases matching TRBD2. The CDR3 consists of 15 residues. The junction had 5 bases not matched to a gene; V was cut back by 6 bases and J by 6 bases. Per germline, CDR1 LGHNA and CDR2 YNFKEQ. The CDR3 sequence is CASRLTSGRANEQFF. The CDR3 DNA is TGTGCCAGCAGGCTAACTAGCGGGAGGGCCAATGAGCAGTTCTTC.

This clone was picked up many times. The chain is built from TRBV5-6 and TRBJ2-2, with no clear D. Germline V gene data show CDR1 as SGHDT and CDR2 as YYEEEE. The CDR3 runs to 12 residues. The V and J ends lost 4 bases and 6 bases respectively, with 7 bases between them. CDR3: CASSLRPGELFF. Written as DNA, the CDR3 is TGTGCCAGCAGCCTACGCCCCGGGGAGCTGTTTTTT.

This clone was observed a few times. The CDR3 nucleotides are TGTGCCAGCAGCACGGACAGTAACTATGGCTACACCTTC. This sequence encodes CASSTDSNYGYTF. V and J are TRBV5-4 and TRBJ1-2, with D possibly TRBD1 on 6 matching bases. Trimming removed 4 bases at V and 1 base at J, with 8 bases between. Per the germline V gene, CDR1 is SGHNT and CDR2 is YYREEE (reference sequence). The CDR3 length is 13 residues.

The V and J genes are TRBV9 and TRBJ2-5, with 9 nucleotides matching TRBD2. The CDR3 covers 16 residues. The V gene end was trimmed by 7 bases and the J gene end by 0 bases; junction bases not matched to a gene: 10. Germline CDR1 SGDLS, CDR2 YYNGEE. CDR3 sequence reads: CASGAGGREHQETQYF. DNA of the CDR3: TGTGCCAGCGGCGCCGGCGGGAGGGAACACCAAGAGACCCAGTACTTC.

This clone was counted only a few times. The chain carries TRBV7-3 and TRBJ2-2, with TRBD2 matching 11 bases. This CDR3 has 14 residues. CDR1 is SGHTA, CDR2 FQGTGA, per germline. Unmatched junction bases numbered 4, after V lost 5 bases and J lost 8 bases. CDR3 DNA sequence: TGTGCCAGCAGCGAGACTAGCGGGAAGGGGGAGCTGTTTTTT. This sequence encodes CASSETSGKGELFF. Full variable domain (rest looked up from reference TRBV7-3 and TRBJ2-2): GAGVSQTPSNKVTEKGKYVELRCDPISGHTALYWYRQSLGQGPEFLIYFQGTGAADDSGLPNDRFFAVRPEGSVSTLKIQRTERGDSAVYLCASSETSGKGELFFGEGSRLTVL.

The chain is built from TRBV28 and TRBJ2-7; 10 bases are a match to TRBD2. In germline, CDR1 is MDHEN, CDR2 SYDVKM. The CDR3 loop spans 16 amino acids. Trimming cost V 6 bases and J 7 bases; bases outside gene matches: 15. This CDR3 is CASRGSAGGPRSEQYF. In DNA form, the CDR3 reads TGTGCCAGCAGGGGGTCAGCGGGAGGGCCACGAAGTGAGCAGTACTTC.

This clone occurred a few times. The chain recombines TRBV7-9 with TRBJ2-2; the D gene is possibly TRBD2 (5 bases). The CDR3 is 12 amino acids. The V end lost 8 bases, the J end lost 8 bases, and 12 bases lay between the germline ends. The germline V gene has CDR1 SEHNR and CDR2 FQNEAQ (reference sequence). CDR3 DNA: TGTGCCAGCCGCCGGGAAGCTGGGGAGCTGTTTTTT. Translation gives CASRREAGELFF.

This chain links TRBV28 with TRBJ1-1, with 8 nucleotides matching TRBD1. The CDR3 length is 16 residues. CDR1 is MDHEN and CDR2 is SYDVKM in the germline V gene. The junction had 13 bases not matched to a gene; V was cut back by 7 bases and J by 3 bases. The CDR3 loop reads CASNQWAGGEDTEAFF. CDR3 DNA: TGTGCCAGCAACCAGTGGGCAGGGGGCGAGGACACTGAAGCTTTCTTT.

The chain has TRBV29-1 and TRBJ1-2, with 7 bases that match TRBD1. This CDR3 contains 14 residues. Trimming at V came to 6 bases and at J to 4 bases, leaving 11 bases not matched to a gene. The germline V gene has CDR1 SQVTM and CDR2 ANQGSEA. CDR3: CSVVDRADTYGYTF. The DNA for the CDR3 is TGCAGCGTAGTCGACAGGGCGGATACCTATGGCTACACCTTC.

This clone occurred a few times. The chain carries TRBV4-3 and TRBJ2-7, with 10 positions matching TRBD1. J was trimmed by 4 bases and V by 3 bases; bases with no gene match: 3. The CDR3 is 14 amino acids. Germline values: CDR1 LGHNA, CDR2 YSLEER. CDR3 sequence: CASSQGQGLYEQYF. The CDR3 DNA reads as TGCGCCAGCAGCCAGGGACAGGGGTTATACGAGCAGTACTTC.

The chain is built from TRBV4-3 and TRBJ2-2, with 10 nucleotides matching TRBD1. There are 14 residues in the CDR3. The germline V gene encodes CDR1 LGHNA and CDR2 YSLEER. J lost 5 bases, V lost 9 bases, and 6 bases had no gene match. Here the CDR3 reads CASKKDRGTGELFF. The DNA of the CDR3 is TGCGCCAGTAAAAAGGACAGGGGGACCGGGGAGCTGTTTTTT.

This clone was recorded a few times. The rearrangement uses TRBV7-2 and TRBJ1-1, with 7 bases lining up with TRBD1. The CDR3 has 12 amino acids. V shed 5 bases, J shed 11 bases, and the junction held 8 bases outside the gene matches. The germline CDR1 and CDR2 sequences are SGHTA and FQGNSA. CDR3 coding DNA: TGTGCCAGCAGCCGGGACAGAGAGAGGGCTTTCTTT. This translates into CASSRDRERAFF. The full variable domain, with the rest looked up from reference TRBV7-2 and TRBJ1-1, is GAGVSQSPSNKVTEKGKDVELRCDPISGHTALYWYRQSLGQGLEFLIYFQGNSAPDKSGLPSDRFSAERTGGSVSTLTIQRTQQEDSAVYLCASSRDRERAFFGQGTRLTVV.

This clone was picked up a small number of times. The CDR3 is CASSRVGANSEAFF. The CDR3 DNA sequence: TGTGCCAGCTCACGGGTAGGGGCTAACTCTGAAGCTTTCTTT. The chain employs TRBV18 and TRBJ1-1; D possibly corresponds to TRBD1 (5 bases). The CDR3 runs 14 residues. CDR1 KGHSH and CDR2 LQKENI come from the germline V gene. V lost 4 bases, J lost 6 bases, and 15 bases lay in between.

This clone was observed a handful of times. This chain connects TRBV7-6 to TRBJ1-1, with TRBD1 matching over 7 bases. The CDR3 has 17 amino acids. Germline CDR1 SGHVS, CDR2 FNYEAQ. V shed 2 bases, J shed 3 bases, and the junction held 12 bases outside the gene matches. CDR3 region: CASSLRMTGYTDTEAFF. CDR3 DNA: TGTGCCAGCAGCTTACGTATGACAGGGTATACAGACACTGAAGCTTTCTTT.

A few counts support this clone. This chain uses TRBV5-1 with TRBJ2-1; weak D call: TRBD1 (5 bases). The V gene's germline CDR1 is SGHRS and CDR2 YFSETQ. Trimming took 0 bases from V and 2 from J, leaving 15 bases between them. The CDR3 covers 17 residues. In DNA, the CDR3 is TGCGCCAGCAGCTTGGCATCCAGGGCTCCGACCTACAATGAGCAGTTCTTC. It translates to CASSLASRAPTYNEQFF.

This clone was recorded a few times. The gene calls are TRBV4-3 and TRBJ2-3; 11 bases line up with TRBD2. Unmatched junction bases numbered 9, after V lost 1 base and J lost 6 bases. Germline V gives CDR1 LGHNA, CDR2 YSLEER. The CDR3 is made up of 17 amino acids. In DNA, the CDR3 is TGCGCCAGCAGCCAAGGCTGGCTACTAGCGGGAGATGATACGCAGTATTTT. Translation: CASSQGWLLAGDDTQYF.

The genes are TRBV11-3 and TRBJ2-7; tentative D call: TRBD2 (5 bases). CDR1 and CDR2 (germline): SGHNT, YENEEA. The CDR3 has 12 amino acids. V shed 5 bases and J shed 3 bases, with 8 bases lying between them. The CDR3 is CASSLSGYEQYF. In DNA, the CDR3 is TGTGCCAGCAGCCTAAGCGGCTACGAGCAGTACTTC.

This clone was detected ten times or more. V and J are TRBV6-6 and TRBJ2-2; 8 nucleotides align to TRBD2. Losses at the gene ends were 10 bases for V and 4 bases for J; bases not matched to a gene: 11. The germline V gene encodes CDR1 MNHNY and CDR2 SVGAGI (reference sequence). The CDR3 consists of 15 residues. As DNA, the CDR3 is TGTGCCACCGTGCCCGTACTAGCGGTCACCGGGGAGCTGTTTTTT. Translation gives CATVPVLAVTGELFF.